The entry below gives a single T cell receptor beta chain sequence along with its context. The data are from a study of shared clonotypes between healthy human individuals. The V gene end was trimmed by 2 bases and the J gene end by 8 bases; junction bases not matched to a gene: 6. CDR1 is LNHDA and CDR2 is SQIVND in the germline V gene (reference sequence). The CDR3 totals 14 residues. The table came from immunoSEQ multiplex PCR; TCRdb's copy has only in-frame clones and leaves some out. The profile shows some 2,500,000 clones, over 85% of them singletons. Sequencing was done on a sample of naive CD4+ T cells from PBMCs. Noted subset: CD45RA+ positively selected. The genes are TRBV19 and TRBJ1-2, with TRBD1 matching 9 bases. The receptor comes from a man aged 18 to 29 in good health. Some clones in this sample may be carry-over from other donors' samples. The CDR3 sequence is CASSIPGQGGGYTF. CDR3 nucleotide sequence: TGTGCCAGTAGTATACCGGGACAGGGAGGCGGCTACACCTTC.